These T cell receptor beta chains were read from a single sample in a study of blood T cell repertoires in COVID-19. Using immunoSEQ multiplex PCR, the repertoire was profiled, and TCRdb retains in-frame clones only, with some absent. The sample includes about 220,000 clones, around 81% of them seen just once. The sequenced sample was peripheral blood. The receptors shown here come from a woman aged 55 to 70 with acute or convalescent COVID-19. The CDR3 runs from the conserved cysteine through the conserved F or W. D genes are given only for firm matches. Size is omitted from some rows. Given values are once, few, many or a class for expanded clones.

TRBJ2-3	TRBV5-1	-	-	TGCGCCAGCAGCTTTGGCGGGGTCCTTGGGGATACGCAGTATTTT	CASSFGGVLGDTQYF
TRBJ2-2	TRBV5-1	once	-	TGCGCCAGCAGCTTGGCGCGGGGAACGGGGGCCGGGGAGCTGTTTTTT	CASSLARGTGAGELFF
TRBJ2-5	TRBV19	-	TRBD2	TGTGCCAGTAGTAGCGGGGGGACCAAAGAGACCCAGTACTTC	CASSSGGTKETQYF
TRBJ2-5	TRBV5-1	-	-	TGCGCCAGCAGCTTGAGGGCTAGCGCCCAAGAGACCCAGTACTTC	CASSLRASAQETQYF
TRBJ1-3	TRBV28	-	-	TGTGCCAGCAGTTCCATCGACAGCCACTCTGGAAACACCATATATTTT	CASSSIDSHSGNTIYF
TRBJ1-1	TRBV14	once	-	TGTGCCAGCAGCCTTCCGAGTAACACTGAAGCTTTCTTT	CASSLPSNTEAFF
TRBJ2-5	TRBV4-3	-	TRBD2	TGCGCCAGCAGCCAAGGCAACGGGGGGGAGGAGACCCAGTACTTC	CASSQGNGGEETQYF
TRBJ1-2	TRBV19	-	-	TGTGCCAGTACCACCAAGACACAGCCCTATGGCTACACCTTC	CASTTKTQPYGYTF
TRBJ1-2	TRBV6-4	-	-	TGTGCCAGCGAGGGATGGGTAGAAGCCTTCGGCTACACCTTC	CASEGWVEAFGYTF
TRBJ1-5	TRBV2	-	-	TGTGCCAGCAGTAGGGCGGGGGGGGATCAGCCCCAGCATTTT	CASSRAGGDQPQHF
TRBJ1-5	TRBV7-2	few	-	TGTGCCAGCAGCTTAGTATCAGGGGAGAATCAGCCCCAGCATTTT	CASSLVSGENQPQHF
TRBJ1-2	TRBV12-3/TRBV12-4	-	-	TGTGCCAGCTCATTGGGAGCTTATGGCTACACCTTC	CASSLGAYGYTF
TRBJ2-7	TRBV4-2	-	TRBD2	TGTGCCAGCAGCCCCGGGACTAGCGGCACCTACGAGCAGTACTTC	CASSPGTSGTYEQYF
TRBJ2-7	TRBV6-6	few	TRBD1	TGTGCCAGCAGATCCGGCGCCGGGACAGGAGGCTACGAGCAGTACTTC	CASRSGAGTGGYEQYF
TRBJ2-7	TRBV2	-	-	TGTGCCAGCTCGAAACTTCCCTACTACGAGCAGTACTTC	CASSKLPYYEQYF
TRBJ2-5	TRBV14	-	TRBD2	TGTGCCAGCAGCCCGCGTCGGAGCGGGGCAGAGACCCAGTACTTC	CASSPRRSGAETQYF
TRBJ2-3	TRBV5-1	-	-	TGCGCCAGCAGCTTGGCCGGACAGCCAGATACGCAGTATTTT	CASSLAGQPDTQYF
TRBJ1-2	TRBV13	-	-	TGTGCCAGCAGCCCTCCCGAAAGAAGGCAGGGAAAGAGGTATGGCTACACCTTC	CASSPPERRQGKRYGYTF
TRBJ1-4	TRBV23-1	-	TRBD1	TGCGCCAGCACCCCGCATTCGGCAGGGGGGAATGAAAAACTGTTTTTT	CASTPHSAGGNEKLFF
TRBJ1-2	TRBV10-3	-	-	TGTGCCATCAGTGCCGGGGGACGTAGTGACTACACCTTC	CAISAGGRSDYTF
TRBJ2-7	TRBV2	-	-	TGTGCCAGCAGTGAAATCGACAAGCTCTACGAGCAGTACTTC	CASSEIDKLYEQYF
TRBJ1-6	TRBV27	-	-	TGTGCCAGCAGTTGGGAGTGGGCTAATTCACCCCTCCACTTT	CASSWEWANSPLHF
TRBJ2-3	TRBV28	-	-	TGTGCCAGCAGTCAGGGGGGCCCCTATACGCAGTATTTT	CASSQGGPYTQYF
TRBJ2-3	TRBV29-1	-	-	TGCAGCGCCGAAGTGACGGACAGAGTATCAGATACGCAGTATTTT	CSAEVTDRVSDTQYF
TRBJ2-1	TRBV5-1	-	TRBD2	TGCGCCAGTAGAGGCGGGGGAGAGTACAATGAGCAGTTCTTC	CASRGGGEYNEQFF
TRBJ1-2	TRBV10-3	-	-	TGTGCCACCTACCCCGAGGGAGAGGTTTCCTCTAACTATGGCTACACCTTC	CATYPEGEVSSNYGYTF
TRBJ1-5	TRBV19	-	-	TGTGCCAGTAGTAAAACAGCCCAGCCCCAGCATTTT	CASSKTAQPQHF
TRBJ1-1	TRBV15	once	-	TGTGCCACCAGCAGAGTCACACGGGGGAACACTGAAGCTTTCTTT	CATSRVTRGNTEAFF
TRBJ2-5	TRBV14	-	TRBD2	TGTGCCAGCAGCCCCCTGGCTAGCGGGGGGGAGACCCAGTACTTC	CASSPLASGGETQYF
TRBJ2-5	TRBV18	-	TRBD2	TGTGCCAGCTCACCGACTAGCGCGGAGACCCAGTACTTC	CASSPTSAETQYF
TRBJ1-2	TRBV30	-	-	TGTGCCTGGAGTGTACAAAGATATGGCTACACCTTC	CAWSVQRYGYTF
TRBJ1-2	TRBV29-1	-	TRBD1	TGCAGCGTTGAAGGAGACGGACAGGGGGCGGGAGGCTACACCTTC	CSVEGDGQGAGGYTF
TRBJ1-3	TRBV4-3	-	-	TGCGCCAGCGCCTCCTACCCGGGAAACACCATATATTTT	CASASYPGNTIYF